This TCR beta chain is drawn from a study of shared clonotypes between healthy human individuals. Study at large: Donors had three CD4 naive, three CD4 memory, two CD8 naive and one CD8 memory plate apiece. Findings of the study overall: Few donors restricted represented genetic and exposure-history diversity. Sorted-subset samples were not fully sequenced, rarefaction indicated.

As concerns this clone: Its antigen is as yet unknown.

Selected positively for CCR7 and CD45RO-negative, naive CD8 cells excluded terminally differentiated effector memory CD45RA+ cells. Study processing details: Junction-only sequences produced by ImmunoSEQ had no quality scores, so filtering differed. The assay was immunoSEQ multiplex PCR, and TCRdb's table has in-frame clones only and misses some. V and J calls and clone size are those listed in that table; D and trimming were worked out from the DNA. The sample consists of about 680,000 clones, about 90% of them appearing once. V was pared by 8 bases and J by 8 bases, with 15 bases between. The CDR3 is 12 residues long. CDR1 is MNHEY and CDR2 is SVGAGI in the germline V gene.

This receptor was identified in a man younger than 45 in good health. This sequence joins TRBV6-5 and TRBJ1-1, with a weak D call TRBD1 (5 bases). The sequenced material came from naive CD8+ T cells sorted from blood. CDR3 sequence reads: CASSRTGREAFF. In nucleotides, the CDR3 is TGTGCCAGCTCTAGGACGGGACGCGAAGCTTTCTTT.